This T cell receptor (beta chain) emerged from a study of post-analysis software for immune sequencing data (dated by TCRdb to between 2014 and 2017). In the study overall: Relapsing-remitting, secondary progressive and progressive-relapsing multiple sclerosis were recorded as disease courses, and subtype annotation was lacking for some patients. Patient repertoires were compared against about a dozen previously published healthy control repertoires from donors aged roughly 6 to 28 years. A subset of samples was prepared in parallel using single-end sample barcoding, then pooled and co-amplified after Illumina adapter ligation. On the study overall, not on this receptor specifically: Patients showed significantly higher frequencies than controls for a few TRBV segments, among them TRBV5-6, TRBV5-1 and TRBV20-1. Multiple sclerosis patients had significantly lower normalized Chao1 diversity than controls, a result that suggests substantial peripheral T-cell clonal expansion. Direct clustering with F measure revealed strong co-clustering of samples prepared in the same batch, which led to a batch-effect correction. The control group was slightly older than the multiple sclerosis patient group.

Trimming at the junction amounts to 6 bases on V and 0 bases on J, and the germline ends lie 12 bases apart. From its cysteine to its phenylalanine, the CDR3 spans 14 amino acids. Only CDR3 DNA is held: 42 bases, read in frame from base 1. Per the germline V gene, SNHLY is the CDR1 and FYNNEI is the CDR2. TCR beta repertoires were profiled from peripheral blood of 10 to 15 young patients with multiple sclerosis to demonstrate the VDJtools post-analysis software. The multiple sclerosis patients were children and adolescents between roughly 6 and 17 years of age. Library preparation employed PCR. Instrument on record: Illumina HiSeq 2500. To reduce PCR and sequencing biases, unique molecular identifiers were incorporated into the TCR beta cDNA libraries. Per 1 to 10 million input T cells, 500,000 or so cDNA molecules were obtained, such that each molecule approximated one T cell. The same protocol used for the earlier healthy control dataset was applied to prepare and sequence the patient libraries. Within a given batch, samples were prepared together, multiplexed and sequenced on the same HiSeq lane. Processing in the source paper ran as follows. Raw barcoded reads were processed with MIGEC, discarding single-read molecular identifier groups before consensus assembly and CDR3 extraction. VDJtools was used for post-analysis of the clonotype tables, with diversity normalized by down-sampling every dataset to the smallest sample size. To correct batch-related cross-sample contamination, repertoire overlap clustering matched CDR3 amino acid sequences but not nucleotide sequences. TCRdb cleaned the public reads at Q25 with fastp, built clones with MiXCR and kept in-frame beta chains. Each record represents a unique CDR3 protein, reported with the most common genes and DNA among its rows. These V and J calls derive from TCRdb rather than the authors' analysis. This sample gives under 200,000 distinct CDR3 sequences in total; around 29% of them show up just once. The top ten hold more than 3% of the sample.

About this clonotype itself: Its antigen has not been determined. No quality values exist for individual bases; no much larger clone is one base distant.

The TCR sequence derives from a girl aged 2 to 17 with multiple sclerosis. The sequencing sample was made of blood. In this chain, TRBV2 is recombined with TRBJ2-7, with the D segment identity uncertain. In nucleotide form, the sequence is TGTGCCAGCAGATCGGTCCCAAGCTCCTACGAGCAGTACTTC. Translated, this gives CASRSVPSSYEQYF.